This T cell receptor (beta chain) appears in the sequencing data of a study of post-analysis software for immune sequencing data. This clonotype was found a few times. What it binds is not known. cDNA libraries for TCR beta contained unique molecular identifiers. TCRdb independently ran MiXCR on the PCR reads; one entry per CDR3 protein. This sample has roughly 700,000 distinct CDR3 sequences; roughly 29% occur once, and the top ten carry 0.56%. Germline CDR1 reads MNHEY; CDR2 reads SVGAGI. The CDR3 contains 16 residues. The ends were cut back, 2 bases at V and 3 bases at J, with 16 bases in the middle. General study findings and limits: By F measure, strong co-clustering occurred among samples prepared in the same batch. Patients carried five TRBV segments more frequently than controls did, and TRBV5-6, TRBV5-1 and TRBV20-1 were among them. Significantly decreased normalized Chao1 diversity was recorded for multiple sclerosis patients relative to controls.

J is TRBJ2-5 and V is TRBV6-5; D possibly corresponds to TRBD2 (8 bases). This TCR came from a girl aged 5 to 17 with multiple sclerosis. The sequenced material came from blood. This CDR3 is CASSYGGGGTEETQYF. The CDR3 DNA follows: TGTGCCAGCAGTTACGGTGGCGGGGGGACAGAAGAGACCCAGTACTTC.